This TCR beta chain was sequenced during a study of regulatory dendritic cells for organ transplantation. In regard to this clone: Its specificity is unknown.

Trimming left V 0 bases short and J 6 bases short, with 17 bases between. There are 17 residues in the CDR3. CDR1 and CDR2 (germline): LNHNV, YYDKDF (reference sequence). Study-wide points: Mature dendritic cells appeared to drive more memory CD8+ clonal expansion than regulatory ones. Naive CD4+ and CD8+ repertoires were highly diverse; memory CD8+ was most oligoclonal. The authors noted considerable between-person heterogeneity in alloreactive memory CD8+ cells.

Profiled with immunoSEQ multiplex PCR; TCRdb holds only in-frame clones, not every one. The profile shows 22,000 or so clones, 74% of them singletons. CD4+ or CD8+ T cells were sorted as naive CD45RA+ or memory CD45RO+. The sequenced sample consisted of memory CD4+ T cells from blood. Specified subset: CD45RO+ memory T cells. The sequence was collected from a human donor in good health. V gene TRBV15 combines with J gene TRBJ1-4; the D is unclear. DNA for the CDR3: TGTGCCACCAGCAGAGATCTGCCCCTACTGCTGGATGAAAAACTGTTTTTT. Translating it yields CATSRDLPLLLDEKLFF.